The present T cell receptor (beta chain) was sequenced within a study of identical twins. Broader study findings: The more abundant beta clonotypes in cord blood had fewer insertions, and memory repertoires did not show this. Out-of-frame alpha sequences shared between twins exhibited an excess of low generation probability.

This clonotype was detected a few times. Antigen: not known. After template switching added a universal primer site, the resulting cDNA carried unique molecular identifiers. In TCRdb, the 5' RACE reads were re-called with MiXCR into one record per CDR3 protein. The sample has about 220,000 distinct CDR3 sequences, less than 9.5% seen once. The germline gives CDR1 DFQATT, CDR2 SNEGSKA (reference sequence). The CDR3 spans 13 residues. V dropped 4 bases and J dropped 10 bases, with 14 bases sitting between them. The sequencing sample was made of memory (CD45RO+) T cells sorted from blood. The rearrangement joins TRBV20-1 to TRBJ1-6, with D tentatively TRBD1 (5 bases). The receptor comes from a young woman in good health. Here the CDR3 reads CSAKAGLTSPLHF. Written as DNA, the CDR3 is TGCAGTGCTAAGGCAGGGTTAACCTCACCCCTCCACTTT.